These 25 T cell receptor beta chains were sequenced from one sample in a study of blood T cell repertoires in COVID-19. Clones were sequenced by immunoSEQ multiplex PCR, and TCRdb holds only the in-frame ones, with some missing. Among about 250,000 clones listed, about nine tenths were seen once. Material: PBMCs or T cells enriched from blood (not recorded which). These receptors originate from a woman between 18 and 29 years old who had recovered from COVID-19.

The chain links TRBV7-2 to TRBJ1-2, with TRBD1 matching over 9 bases. The junction had 11 bases not matched to a gene; V was cut back by 4 bases and J by 8 bases. The CDR3 spans 15 residues. From germline, CDR1 is SGHTA and CDR2 FQGNSA. As DNA, the CDR3 is TGTGCCAGCAGCTCAATTTGGACAGGGGCTTTCGGCTACACCTTC. Its protein product is CASSSIWTGAFGYTF. Based on the CDR3 plus reference TRBV7-2 and TRBJ1-2, the full variable domain is GAGVSQSPSNKVTEKGKDVELRCDPISGHTALYWYRQSLGQGLEFLIYFQGNSAPDKSGLPSDRFSAERTGGSVSTLTIQRTQQEDSAVYLCASSSIWTGAFGYTFGSGTRLTVV.

This sequence joins TRBV3-1 (or the pseudogene TRBV3-2) and TRBJ1-2; no clear D. The CDR3 is 12 residues long. Germline loops: CDR1 LGHDT, CDR2 YNNKEL (reference sequence). V was shortened by 0 bases and J by 8 bases, with 7 bases between the two germline ends. The chain's CDR3 is CASSQDIRGYTF. The CDR3 nucleotides are TGTGCCAGCAGCCAAGACATCAGGGGCTACACCTTC.

This chain connects TRBV28 to TRBJ1-3; D may be TRBD1 (5 bases). CDR3 length: 16 amino acids. Trimming took off 10 bases at V and 0 bases at J, with 19 bases between the two ends. The germline CDR1 and CDR2 sequences are MDHEN and SYDVKM. The CDR3 sequence: CAITTLQVLSGNTIYF. CDR3 DNA: TGTGCCATTACGACCTTACAGGTTCTCTCTGGAAACACCATATATTTT.

This chain uses TRBV10-3 with TRBJ2-3; 13 nucleotides agree with TRBD2. The CDR3 runs 18 residues. CDR1 and CDR2 from the germline V gene are ENHRY and SYGVKD. The J segment lost 1 base and the V segment lost 4 bases, leaving 8 bases of the junction unmatched. This CDR3 is CAISGTSGGKGGTDTQYF. In nucleotides, the CDR3 is TGTGCCATCAGTGGGACTAGCGGGGGCAAGGGGGGCACAGATACGCAGTATTTT.

The chain is built from TRBV2 and TRBJ1-5, with D unclear. V gave up 2 bases and J gave up 5 bases, with 10 bases separating them. CDR1 and CDR2 from the germline V gene are SNHLY and FYNNEI. CDR3 length equals 14 residues. CDR3 region: CASSESAGDQPQHF. CDR3 sequence (DNA): TGTGCCAGCAGTGAATCTGCCGGGGATCAGCCCCAGCATTTT. Using reference TRBV2 and TRBJ1-5 for the parts outside the CDR3, the full variable domain is EPEVTQTPSHQVTQMGQEVILRCVPISNHLYFYWYRQILGQKVEFLVSFYNNEISEKSEIFDDQFSVERPDGSNFTLKIRSTKLEDSAMYFCASSESAGDQPQHFGDGTRLSIL.

This chain connects TRBV7-9 to TRBJ1-6; 7 positions agree with TRBD1. The CDR3 runs 14 residues. Trimming cost V 5 bases and J 7 bases; bases outside gene matches: 5. Germline assignment: CDR1 SEHNR and CDR2 FQNEAQ (reference sequence). DNA of the CDR3: TGTGCCAGCAGCGCACCGGGACAGAATTCACCCCTCCACTTT. This encodes CASSAPGQNSPLHF.

This chain connects TRBV3-1 (or the pseudogene TRBV3-2) to TRBJ2-7; a weak D match, TRBD2 (5 bases). The CDR3 consists of 13 residues. Germline V gene data show CDR1 as LGHDT and CDR2 as YNNKEL (reference sequence). Trimming shortened V by 4 bases and J by 3 bases, and 10 bases separated the two germline ends. The CDR3 DNA follows: TGTGCCAGCAGCCCCGGAGAGGGCTACGAGCAGTACTTC. Amino acids: CASSPGEGYEQYF.

The J gene is TRBJ1-5, the V gene TRBV6-5; D remains ambiguous. The CDR3 runs 14 residues. V lost 2 bases to trimming and J lost 6 bases, with 11 bases between them. In germline, CDR1 is MNHEY, CDR2 SVGAGI. CDR3 bases: TGTGCCAGCAGTTACGGGTGGGAGGGTCAGCCCCAGCATTTT. Translation gives CASSYGWEGQPQHF.

The table lists this clone with a few counts. The chain combines TRBV3-1 (or the pseudogene TRBV3-2) with TRBJ1-2; D unresolved. Germline values: CDR1 LGHDT, CDR2 YNNKEL (reference sequence). The CDR3 length is 11 residues. With 6 bases removed from V and 8 bases from J, the gap between germline ends came to 10 bases. CDR3 sequence: CASRNTMGYTF. CDR3 bases: TGTGCCAGCAGAAACACTATGGGCTACACCTTC.

The chain recombines TRBV7-9 with TRBJ1-5; no definite D call. The V end was cut by 1 base, the J end by 3 bases, with 10 bases between. This CDR3 is 15 amino acids long. The germline gives CDR1 SEHNR, CDR2 FQNEAQ (reference sequence). As DNA, the CDR3 is TGTGCCAGCAGCTTAGGGCAGTCTGACAATCAGCCCCAGCATTTT. It specifies CASSLGQSDNQPQHF.

The chain has TRBV7-8 and TRBJ1-6, with 8 bases identical to TRBD1. The germline CDR1 and CDR2 sequences are SGHVS and FQNEAQ. The trim removed 4 bases at V and 15 bases at J, leaving 2 bases unmatched. This CDR3 comprises 11 residues. CDR3 amino acids: CASSSGGLLHF. The CDR3 nucleotides are TGTGCCAGCAGCTCAGGGGGCCTCCTCCACTTT.

In nucleotides, the CDR3 is TGTGCCAGCAGCTTAGACGGTTATGGCTACACCTTC. This codes for CASSLDGYGYTF. J is TRBJ1-2 and V is TRBV7-9; D not certain. Germline CDR1 and CDR2: SEHNR and FQNEAQ (reference sequence). The length of the CDR3 is 12 residues. Trimming took off 1 base at V and 5 bases at J, with 5 bases between the two ends. The variable domain in full, with the rest retrieved from reference TRBV7-9 and TRBJ1-2, is DTGVSQNPRHKITKRGQNVTFRCDPISEHNRLYWYRQTLGQGPEFLTYFQNEAQLEKSRLLSDRFSAERPKGSFSTLEIQRTEQGDSAMYLCASSLDGYGYTFGSGTRLTVV.

CDR3 sequence: CASSLNRGLSWHF. CDR3 bases: TGTGCCAGCAGCTTAAACAGGGGTCTTAGCTGGCATTTT. The chain uses TRBV7-2 and TRBJ1-5; 7 positions agree with TRBD1. Looked up from germline, CDR1 is SGHTA and CDR2 is FQGNSA. The length of the CDR3 is 13 residues. V was clipped by 2 bases and J by 15 bases; unmatched bases: 10.

This sequence joins TRBV21-1 and TRBJ2-5; TRBD1 is taken as the D call from the table, unchecked against the DNA. TRBV21-1 is shown as a pseudogene. The CDR3 consists of 13 residues. CDR3 coding DNA: TGTGCCAGCGGGTTTGGGGCACAAGAGACCCAGTACTTC. Amino acids: CASGFGAQETQYF.

The CDR3 DNA is TGTGCCATCAGGGACAGGGTGACGAACACTGAAGCTTTCTTT. This encodes CAIRDRVTNTEAFF. The genes are TRBV10-3 and TRBJ1-1; 8 bases agree with TRBD1. J was trimmed by 1 base and V by 6 bases; bases with no gene match: 4. Germline CDR1 ENHRY, CDR2 SYGVKD. The CDR3 loop spans 14 amino acids.

Worth noting for this clone: The junction and the germline gene differ at one end; a read error may be behind it. The chain combines TRBV7-9 with TRBJ1-2; possibly TRBD1 for D (6 bases). The germline V gene encodes CDR1 SEHNR and CDR2 FQNEAQ (reference sequence). The CDR3 covers 14 residues. The CDR3 coding sequence is TGTGCCAGCAGCACCGGGACAACTAAGTATGGCTACACCTTC. This sequence encodes CASSTGTTKYGYTF.

The rearrangement links TRBV6-5 to TRBJ1-6, with a weak D call TRBD1 (5 bases). Germline CDR1 is MNHEY and CDR2 is SVGAGI. The CDR3 is 15 residues long. Trimming left V 8 bases short and J 4 bases short, with 15 bases between. The CDR3 DNA reads as TGTGCCAGCGGGCAGGGTCAAAGGTATAATTCACCCCTCCACTTT. It specifies CASGQGQRYNSPLHF.

This clone was picked up one time. The chain joins TRBV5-4 to TRBJ1-4; D gene unclear. Trimming cost V 0 bases and J 1 base, with 10 bases left between them. The germline V gene has CDR1 SGHNT and CDR2 YYREEE (reference sequence). The CDR3 totals 16 residues. The CDR3 nucleotides read TGTGCCAGCAGCTTGGACAGAACTGGAACTAATGAAAAACTGTTTTTT. Its protein product is CASSLDRTGTNEKLFF.

The rearrangement uses TRBV5-1 and TRBJ1-2; 7 bases agree with TRBD1. In germline, CDR1 is SGHRS, CDR2 YFSETQ. The CDR3 covers 13 residues. Losses at the gene ends were 4 bases for V and 7 bases for J; bases not matched to a gene: 7. CDR3 sequence: CASSPVDRAGYTF. CDR3 nucleotide sequence: TGCGCCAGCAGCCCCGTCGACAGGGCTGGCTACACCTTC.

This chain links TRBV3-1 (or the pseudogene TRBV3-2) with TRBJ2-6; D call uncertain. CDR1 is LGHDT and CDR2 is YNNKEL in the germline V gene (reference sequence). V was trimmed by 3 bases and J by 0 bases, leaving 3 bases between them. The CDR3 totals 14 residues. DNA of the CDR3: TGTGCCAGCAGCCACCACTCTGGGGCCAACGTCCTGACTTTC. Its translation is CASSHHSGANVLTF.

This chain uses TRBV5-1 with TRBJ1-6; 7 nucleotides agree with TRBD1. Germline values: CDR1 SGHRS, CDR2 YFSETQ. V lost 0 bases and J lost 12; bases outside the gene matches: 3. The CDR3 length is 13 residues. CDR3 region: CASSLGQGKPLHF. Written as DNA, the CDR3 is TGCGCCAGCAGCTTGGGACAGGGAAAACCCCTCCACTTT. The full variable domain, with the rest looked up from reference TRBV5-1 and TRBJ1-6, is KAGVTQTPRYLIKTRGQQVTLSCSPISGHRSVSWYQQTPGQGLQFLFEYFSETQRNKGNFPGRFSGRQFSNSRSEMNVSTLELGDSALYLCASSLGQGKPLHFGNGTRLTVT.

V and J are TRBV5-1 and TRBJ2-3; 8 bases line up with TRBD2. Trimming took 4 bases from V and 0 from J; bases not matched to a gene: 13. The V gene's germline CDR1 is SGHRS and CDR2 YFSETQ. This CDR3 has 18 amino acids. The CDR3: CASSLGALAGTSTDTQYF. Written as DNA, the CDR3 is TGCGCCAGCAGCCTGGGGGCCCTAGCGGGCACAAGCACAGATACGCAGTATTTT.

The rearrangement joins TRBV6-1 to TRBJ2-1; D uncertain. CDR3 length: 14 residues. Deletions cut 0 bases from V and 8 bases from J, with 11 bases between. The V gene's germline CDR1 is MNHNS and CDR2 SASEGT. In nucleotides, the CDR3 is TGTGCCAGCAGTGAAGCTCAAGAGGTCGATGAGCAGTTCTTC. Its translation: CASSEAQEVDEQFF.

This clone showed up just once. The chain carries TRBV4-2 and TRBJ1-5; D uncertain. Germline V gene sequence: CDR1 LGHNA, CDR2 YNFKEQ. The V and J ends lost 0 bases and 3 bases respectively, with 18 bases between them. CDR3 length: 18 amino acids. The CDR3 DNA follows: TGTGCCAGCAGCCAAGATAGTATCTTGACGGGATTCAATCAGCCCCAGCATTTT. Translating gives CASSQDSILTGFNQPQHF.

This chain connects TRBV27 to TRBJ2-5; the match to TRBD1 covers 7 bases. The germline V gene has CDR1 MNHEY and CDR2 SMNVEV (reference sequence). The junction had 9 bases not matched to a gene; V was cut back by 6 bases and J by 2 bases. This CDR3 has 15 amino acids. The DNA for the CDR3 is TGTGCCAGCAGCCGCGACAGGGTAGGTCAAGAGACCCAGTACTTC. Its protein is CASSRDRVGQETQYF.